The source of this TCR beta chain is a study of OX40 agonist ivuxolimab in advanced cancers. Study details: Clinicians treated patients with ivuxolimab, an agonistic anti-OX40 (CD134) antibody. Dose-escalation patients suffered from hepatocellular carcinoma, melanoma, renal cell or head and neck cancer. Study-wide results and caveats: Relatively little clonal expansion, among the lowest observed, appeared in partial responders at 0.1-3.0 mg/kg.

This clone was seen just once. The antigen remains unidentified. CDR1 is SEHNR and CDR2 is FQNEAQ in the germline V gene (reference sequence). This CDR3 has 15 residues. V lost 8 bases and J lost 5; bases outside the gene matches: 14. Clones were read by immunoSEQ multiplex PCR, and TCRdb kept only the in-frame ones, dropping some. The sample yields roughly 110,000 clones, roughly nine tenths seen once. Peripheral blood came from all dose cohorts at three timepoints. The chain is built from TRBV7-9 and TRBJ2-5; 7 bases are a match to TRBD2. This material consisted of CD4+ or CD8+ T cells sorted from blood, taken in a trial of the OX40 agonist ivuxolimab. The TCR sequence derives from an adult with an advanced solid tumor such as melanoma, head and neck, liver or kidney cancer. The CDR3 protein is CASSGGGAKGETQYF. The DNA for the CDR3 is TGTGCCAGCTCGGGGGGAGGAGCAAAAGGGGAGACCCAGTACTTC.